The rows below give T cell receptor beta chains drawn from one sample of a study of CD8+ T cells in alopecia areata. The protocol was immunoSEQ multiplex PCR, while the TCRdb copy is restricted to in-frame clones and leaves out a portion. The table lists around 60,000 clones, 44% of them singletons. The sequenced sample was NKG2D-low CD8+ T cells sorted from blood. Receptors were obtained from a human donor with alopecia areata. CDR3s include the opening cysteine and the closing phenylalanine or tryptophan. D genes are given only for firm matches. The size of a clone is reported for some rows only, either as once, few or many, or as a class for expanded clones.

d_call: TRBD1; v_call: TRBV30; j_call: TRBJ1-1; clone_size: -; cdr3_aa: CAWSPGTGRLGTEAFF; cdr3_nt: TGTGCCTGGAGCCCCGGGACAGGGAGGTTGGGAACTGAAGCTTTCTTT
d_call: TRBD2; v_call: TRBV27; j_call: TRBJ2-5; clone_size: -; cdr3_aa: CASSHRTSRVETQYF; cdr3_nt: TGTGCCAGCAGTCATCGGACTAGCCGCGTGGAGACCCAGTACTTC
d_call: TRBD2; v_call: TRBV5-8; j_call: TRBJ2-1; clone_size: few; cdr3_aa: CASRMRGLAGVGEQFF; cdr3_nt: TGTGCCAGCCGTATGAGGGGACTAGCGGGAGTAGGGGAGCAGTTCTTC
d_call: -; v_call: TRBV13; j_call: TRBJ2-7; clone_size: once; cdr3_aa: CASSLVPSEQYF; cdr3_nt: TGTGCCAGCAGCTTAGTCCCTTCCGAGCAGTACTTC
d_call: TRBD1; v_call: TRBV28; j_call: TRBJ1-2; clone_size: -; cdr3_aa: CASSLDRSYGYTF; cdr3_nt: TGTGCCAGCAGTTTGGACAGGAGCTATGGCTACACCTTC
d_call: -; v_call: TRBV19; j_call: TRBJ1-1; clone_size: -; cdr3_aa: CASIQGWTEAFF; cdr3_nt: TGTGCCAGTATCCAGGGTTGGACTGAAGCTTTCTTT
d_call: TRBD1; v_call: TRBV12-5; j_call: TRBJ2-7; clone_size: few; cdr3_aa: CASGLQGNEQYF; cdr3_nt: TGTGCTAGTGGCCTACAGGGGAACGAGCAGTACTTC
d_call: -; v_call: TRBV29-1; j_call: TRBJ1-3; clone_size: few; cdr3_aa: CSVQGPLSSGNTIYF; cdr3_nt: TGCAGCGTTCAGGGGCCCCTGAGCTCTGGAAACACCATATATTTT
d_call: TRBD1; v_call: TRBV30; j_call: TRBJ2-1; clone_size: -; cdr3_aa: CAWSGGQGRNEQFF; cdr3_nt: TGTGCCTGGAGTGGAGGACAGGGTAGGAATGAGCAGTTCTTC
d_call: -; v_call: TRBV7-7; j_call: TRBJ2-2; clone_size: -; cdr3_aa: CASSLAGELFF; cdr3_nt: TGTGCCAGCAGCTTAGCCGGGGAGCTGTTTTTT
d_call: -; v_call: TRBV27; j_call: TRBJ2-7; clone_size: -; cdr3_aa: CASSLYGREQYF; cdr3_nt: TGTGCCAGCAGTTTATACGGGCGCGAGCAGTACTTC
d_call: -; v_call: TRBV11-2; j_call: TRBJ2-7; clone_size: -; cdr3_aa: CASSLESAGRPYEQYF; cdr3_nt: TGTGCCAGCAGCTTAGAATCGGCGGGGAGACCCTACGAGCAGTACTTC
d_call: -; v_call: TRBV29-1; j_call: TRBJ1-1; clone_size: few; cdr3_aa: CSVYRAEAFF; cdr3_nt: TGCAGCGTTTACAGGGCCGAAGCTTTCTTT
d_call: -; v_call: TRBV13; j_call: TRBJ1-2; clone_size: -; cdr3_aa: CASSLGGRAGYTF; cdr3_nt: TGTGCCAGCAGCTTAGGCGGTCGTGCTGGCTACACCTTC
d_call: TRBD1; v_call: TRBV5-1; j_call: TRBJ2-1; clone_size: -; cdr3_aa: CASSSAQGASEQFF; cdr3_nt: TGCGCCAGCAGCTCGGCACAGGGGGCTTCTGAGCAGTTCTTC
d_call: -; v_call: TRBV9; j_call: TRBJ2-1; clone_size: -; cdr3_aa: CASSSPWETYNEQFF; cdr3_nt: TGTGCCAGCAGCTCCCCTTGGGAGACCTACAATGAGCAGTTCTTC
d_call: TRBD2; v_call: TRBV15; j_call: TRBJ2-5; clone_size: -; cdr3_aa: CATSRVPGGKGALQETQYF; cdr3_nt: TGTGCCACCAGCAGAGTACCGGGGGGAAAGGGAGCCCTCCAAGAGACCCAGTACTTC
d_call: TRBD1; v_call: TRBV7-9; j_call: TRBJ1-1; clone_size: few; cdr3_aa: CASSLAGDREAFF; cdr3_nt: TGTGCCAGCAGCTTAGCTGGGGACAGGGAAGCTTTCTTT
d_call: -; v_call: TRBV29-1; j_call: TRBJ1-2; clone_size: few; cdr3_aa: CSVLTTSNYGYTF; cdr3_nt: TGCAGCGTCTTGACGACTTCTAACTATGGCTACACCTTC
d_call: -; v_call: TRBV28; j_call: TRBJ2-7; clone_size: -; cdr3_aa: CASSLRAGLREQYF; cdr3_nt: TGTGCCAGCAGTCTCAGGGCGGGGCTGAGGGAGCAGTACTTC
d_call: TRBD2; v_call: TRBV27; j_call: TRBJ2-7; clone_size: -; cdr3_aa: CASSLFSGSGEQYF; cdr3_nt: TGTGCCAGCAGTTTGTTTAGCGGGAGTGGCGAGCAGTACTTC
d_call: -; v_call: TRBV28; j_call: TRBJ1-2; clone_size: few; cdr3_aa: CASSLWVSGGHGYTF; cdr3_nt: TGTGCCAGCAGTTTATGGGTCTCCGGGGGCCATGGCTACACCTTC
d_call: -; v_call: TRBV28; j_call: TRBJ2-4; clone_size: -; cdr3_aa: CASSSNRRKYF; cdr3_nt: TGTGCCAGCAGCTCAAACAGGAGGAAGTACTTC
d_call: TRBD2; v_call: TRBV9; j_call: TRBJ2-2; clone_size: few; cdr3_aa: CASSDRAGDTGELFF; cdr3_nt: TGTGCCAGCAGCGACCGAGCGGGAGACACCGGGGAGCTGTTTTTT
d_call: -; v_call: TRBV15; j_call: TRBJ2-7; clone_size: -; cdr3_aa: CATSRDTAYEQYF; cdr3_nt: TGTGCCACCAGCAGAGACACTGCCTACGAGCAGTACTTC
d_call: TRBD1; v_call: TRBV13; j_call: TRBJ2-7; clone_size: few; cdr3_aa: CASSRAGTGSYEQYF; cdr3_nt: TGTGCCAGCAGCAGAGCCGGGACAGGGTCCTACGAGCAGTACTTC
d_call: -; v_call: TRBV14; j_call: TRBJ2-1; clone_size: few; cdr3_aa: CASSLVGSGDEQFF; cdr3_nt: TGTGCCAGCAGTCTAGTGGGGTCTGGCGATGAGCAGTTCTTC
d_call: -; v_call: TRBV12-5; j_call: TRBJ2-7; clone_size: few; cdr3_aa: CASTDSYEQYF; cdr3_nt: TGTGCTTCTACCGACTCCTACGAGCAGTACTTC
d_call: TRBD1; v_call: TRBV29-1; j_call: TRBJ2-3; clone_size: -; cdr3_aa: CSGRTGMDTQYF; cdr3_nt: TGCAGCGGCCGGACAGGGATGGATACGCAGTATTTT
d_call: -; v_call: TRBV9; j_call: TRBJ2-7; clone_size: few; cdr3_aa: CASSPQGVSYEQYF; cdr3_nt: TGTGCCAGCAGCCCGCAGGGTGTCTCCTACGAGCAGTACTTC
d_call: -; v_call: TRBV5-1; j_call: TRBJ2-7; clone_size: -; cdr3_aa: CASSLDGVAYEQYF; cdr3_nt: TGCGCCAGCAGCTTGGACGGGGTAGCCTACGAGCAGTACTTC
d_call: -; v_call: TRBV30; j_call: TRBJ2-6; clone_size: -; cdr3_aa: CAWSWGRGANVLTF; cdr3_nt: TGTGCCTGGAGTTGGGGGCGTGGGGCCAACGTCCTGACTTTC
d_call: TRBD1; v_call: TRBV9; j_call: TRBJ2-1; clone_size: -; cdr3_aa: CARSVGETTGGEQFF; cdr3_nt: TGTGCCCGCAGCGTAGGCGAGACCACAGGGGGTGAGCAGTTCTTC
d_call: -; v_call: TRBV4-1; j_call: TRBJ2-1; clone_size: -; cdr3_aa: CASSQDPAGGDEQFF; cdr3_nt: TGCGCCAGCAGCCAAGATCCAGCGGGTGGCGATGAGCAGTTCTTC
d_call: -; v_call: TRBV6-6; j_call: TRBJ1-4; clone_size: -; cdr3_aa: CASRRLRANEKLFF; cdr3_nt: TGTGCCAGCCGCAGGCTGAGGGCTAATGAAAAACTGTTTTTT
d_call: -; v_call: TRBV4-1; j_call: TRBJ2-1; clone_size: few; cdr3_aa: CASSQGLGYEQFF; cdr3_nt: TGCGCCAGCAGCCAAGGGCTTGGGTATGAGCAGTTCTTC
d_call: TRBD1; v_call: TRBV19; j_call: TRBJ2-5; clone_size: -; cdr3_aa: CASSSDRGRETQYF; cdr3_nt: TGTGCCAGTAGTAGCGACAGGGGTCGGGAGACCCAGTACTTC